This T cell receptor beta chain originates from a study of shared clonotypes between healthy human individuals. Study context: The people who gave samples were two women and a few men aged 18 to 49. Study-wide results and limits: Depth of sequencing was expected to influence donor clonotype sharing.

For every subset, genomic DNA was evenly distributed across several immunoSEQ plates. Sorted-subset replicate PCRs used 200 ng DNA, some 31,000 T cell genomes. The method was immunoSEQ multiplex PCR; TCRdb's version includes in-frame clones alone and lacks a portion of them. The data show nearly 2 million clones, about 95% seen once. On this clone: Its antigen remains unidentified.

V lost 3 bases and J lost 0; bases outside the gene matches: 11. CDR3 length equals 17 residues. Germline CDR1 is MGHRA and CDR2 is YSYEKL. It was CD45RO-negative cells, positively selected for CCR7, that made up naive CD8 cells, with terminally differentiated effector memory CD45RA+ cells excluded. The TCR sequence derives from a man aged 18 to 35 in good health. The chain uses TRBV4-1 and TRBJ2-7, with 7 positions matching TRBD1. Specimen: naive CD8+ T cells sorted from blood. The CDR3 protein is CASSHVPTGVLSYEQYF. The DNA of the CDR3 is TGCGCCAGCAGCCACGTACCTACAGGGGTCCTCTCCTACGAGCAGTACTTC.